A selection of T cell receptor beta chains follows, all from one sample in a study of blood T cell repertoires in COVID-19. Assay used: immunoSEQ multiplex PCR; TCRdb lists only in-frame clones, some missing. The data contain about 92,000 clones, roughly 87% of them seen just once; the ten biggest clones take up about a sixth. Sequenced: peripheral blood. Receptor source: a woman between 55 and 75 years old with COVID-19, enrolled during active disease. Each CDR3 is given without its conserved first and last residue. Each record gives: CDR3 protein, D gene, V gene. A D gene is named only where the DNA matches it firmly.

ASSGTGLSNQPQH,NA,TRBV2
ASSEYNEQY,NA,TRBV25-1
ASRIGEIYGYT,NA,TRBV2
ASSVGDRAYEQY,TRBD1,TRBV9
ASSLAQVGNEQF,NA,TRBV5-1
ASSARGSYT,NA,TRBV2
AWKPTASSYNSPLH,NA,TRBV30
ASSYYDRASYGYT,TRBD1,TRBV5-6
ASSFTSGGPRTQY,TRBD2,TRBV5-4
ASSERTGGQPQH,TRBD1,TRBV2
ASSPREFSYEQY,NA,TRBV19
ASSPSQGFGSYGYT,TRBD1,TRBV18
ASSQGATLDTQY,NA,TRBV4-3
ASSQGLAGAAYEQY,TRBD2,TRBV4-2